This TCR beta chain comes out of a study of cytomegalovirus exposure and HLA in healthy donors (TCRdb year 2017). Study-wide context: The 700 or so repertoires of the first cohort and the roughly 120 validation repertoires were produced on the same platform, according to a later analysis. To predict cytomegalovirus infection status, the study combined high-throughput TCR immunosequencing, statistical association of individual TCRs with disease status, and machine learning. The study aimed to test whether signatures of past pathogen exposure could be identified by cataloging public T cell receptors. A separate validation cohort of approximately 120 different subjects was used in addition to the 666-subject first cohort.

General conclusions and limits of the study: The study listed approximately 160 TCR beta chains as associated with cytomegalovirus. Of the cluster scores, roughly 93% were above 0 in a later analysis, which found that TCRs clustered in the first cohort also tended to co-occur in the 95 to 150 validation repertoires. The authors suggested that the approach could potentially be extended to other disease states and immunological phenotypes. Most TCR sequences were observed very rarely across donors, whereas some public TCRs were present in many individuals. Cytomegalovirus status was reported to be diagnosed by the classifier with high specificity and sensitivity in both the original and validation cohorts. All 120 or so repertoires were used to score co-occurrence in the validation cohort in a later analysis, because that analysis had no HLA typing for the cohort. Three of the identified cytomegalovirus-associated TCR beta chains were confirmed in vitro to be specific for cytomegalovirus antigens.

Libraries came from the immunoSEQ multiplex PCR assay. Turning to the authors' computational methods: A statistical classification framework was developed to diagnose cytomegalovirus status using the catalog of TCR beta chain sequences. Held by TCRdb, this immuneACCESS table contains in-frame sequences only and omits some clones. Under half of the omission traces to an unresolved V gene where checked; the cause of the rest is unknown. V, J and clone size are taken as reported in that table, and D and trimming were inferred from the DNA itself. Here the sample has around 93,000 clones; less than 85% occur a single time. The top ten clones comprise 20% of the sample. Turning to this clone: It has no known antigen specificity. Base quality data are lacking; no much larger clone is found one base away.

Cut back by 1 base and 4 bases, the V and J ends lie 17 bases apart. From the cysteine through the phenylalanine, the CDR3 covers 16 amino acids. Only the CDR3 region is kept as DNA, spanning 48 bases read in frame from base 1. CDR1 and CDR2 are read off the germline V gene as SGHRS and YFSETQ. Separate from the approximately 700-subject first cohort, the validation cohort of about 130 subjects was the group to which the donors belonged. The chain employs TRBV5-1 and TRBJ1-2; TRBD1 is a weak D gene call, 5 bases matching. Material: PBMCs. This receptor was identified in a man between 18 and 29 years old in good health and CMV-seropositive. The CDR3: CASSLTGASAGYGYTF. The DNA sequence follows: TGCGCCAGCAGCTTGACCGGGGCCTCAGCGGGCTATGGCTACACCTTC.